Sequencing of this TCR beta chain was carried out in a study of T cells in Graves' hyperthyroidism and ophthalmopathy. Authors of the study amplified TCR beta CDR3 regions from RNA transcripts. RT-PCR in the first round (using the HTBI primer set) targeted the TCR CDR3. TCRdb fed the multiplex PCR reads into MiXCR, producing one record per CDR3 protein. The data hold about 590,000 distinct CDR3 sequences, with approximately 15% observed a single time. The table lists this clonotype with many counts. Germline values: CDR1 SGHDN, CDR2 FVKESK. The length of the CDR3 is 14 residues. The V end lost 3 bases, the J end lost 2 bases, and 10 bases lay between the germline ends.

V gene TRBV14 combines with J gene TRBJ1-1, with D perhaps TRBD1 (6 bases). Specimen: blood. The source of this sequence is a woman aged 18-30 years with Graves' ophthalmopathy. CDR3 nucleotides: TGTGCCAGCAGCCAGCTCGGGGGCAACACTGAAGCTTTCTTT. Translation: CASSQLGGNTEAFF.